Shown below are 29 T cell receptor beta chains from a single sample sequenced in a study. TCRdb used MiXCR to reprocess the 5' RACE reads, holding one entry per CDR3 protein. Among 40,000 to 55,000 distinct CDR3 sequences listed, 22% were seen once. Cells sorted as Tregs were CD4+, CD25+ and CD127-/low. Sequencing used Tregs sorted from a lymph node. All receptors come from a female donor with breast cancer.

This clonotype was found once. The CDR3 sequence: CASSLLQGQETQYF. The CDR3 bases are TGTGCCAGCAGCTTATTACAGGGACAAGAGACCCAGTACTTC. The J gene is TRBJ2-5, the V gene TRBV7-9; TRBD1 is a possible D gene (6 bases). CDR3 size: 14 residues. Germline V CDR1 and CDR2: SEHNR, FQNEAQ (reference sequence). Trimming removed 2 bases from V and 2 bases from J, with 9 bases in between.

Here the CDR3 DNA reads TGTGCCATCAGTACGACAGAGAGCTCCTACAATGAGCAGTTCTTC. This encodes CAISTTESSYNEQFF. The chain couples TRBV10-3 to TRBJ2-1; D perhaps matches TRBD1 (5 bases). Between the trimmed V and J ends, which lost 5 bases and 0 bases, there was a span of 11 bases. Germline CDR1 and CDR2: ENHRY and SYGVKD. This CDR3 has 15 amino acids.

This chain links TRBV7-2 with TRBJ2-3; tentatively, D is TRBD1 (5 bases). The CDR3 has 15 residues. The germline CDR1 and CDR2 sequences are SGHTA and FQGNSA. V was clipped by 3 bases and J by 8 bases, with 18 bases between them. The CDR3 sequence is CASSLAGSLSGTQYF. In DNA, the CDR3 is TGTGCCAGCAGCTTGGCAGGGTCCTTGTCGGGTACGCAGTATTTT.

This clonotype was found a few times. V gene TRBV5-6 combines with J gene TRBJ2-1; perhaps TRBD1 as D (6 bases). Germline V gives CDR1 SGHDT, CDR2 YYEEEE. The CDR3 has 15 residues. The V gene lost 3 bases and the J gene lost 1 base, with 11 bases spanning the gap. CDR3 sequence: CASSSPRGSYNEQFF. The CDR3 region has the DNA TGTGCCAGCAGCTCCCCCAGGGGTTCCTACAATGAGCAGTTCTTC.

The rearrangement links TRBV4-1 to TRBJ2-1; D gene ambiguous. There are 15 residues in the CDR3. V shed 0 bases and J shed 7 bases, with 13 bases lying between them. Germline-derived CDR1 and CDR2 are MGHRA and YSYEKL. Here the CDR3 reads CASSQDNYAVNEQFF. The CDR3 DNA reads TGCGCCAGCAGCCAAGATAACTACGCCGTAAATGAGCAGTTCTTC.

The chain employs TRBV7-3 and TRBJ1-1, with D uncertain. The CDR3 is made up of 15 amino acids. Looked up from germline, CDR1 is SGHTA and CDR2 is FQGTGA. Trimming left V 5 bases short and J 3 bases short, with 16 bases between. The CDR3 DNA reads TGTGCCAGCAGCAACACGACTGGAAGGGACACTGAAGCTTTCTTT. Translated, it gives CASSNTTGRDTEAFF.

This sequence joins TRBV20-1 and TRBJ1-3; 7 nucleotides match TRBD1. The CDR3 has 15 amino acids. The germline V gene has CDR1 DFQATT and CDR2 SNEGSKA (reference sequence). J lost 2 bases, V lost 1 base, and 5 bases had no gene match. The CDR3 nucleotides are TGCAGTGCTAGAGCGGCAGGACAGGCTGGAAACACCATATATTTT. It translates to CSARAAGQAGNTIYF.

At least ten counts were recorded for this clonotype. The chain carries TRBV12-3 or TRBV12-4 and TRBJ1-1, with TRBD1 identical over 7 bases. The CDR3 is made up of 13 amino acids. J gave up 6 bases and V 3 bases, and 4 bases lay outside the gene matches. CDR3 DNA sequence: TGTGCCAGCAGTTTCGACAGGGCGGCTGAAGCTTTCTTT. Translation gives CASSFDRAAEAFF.

Comments on this clonotype: The conserved closing phenylalanine or tryptophan is absent in this CDR3, likely reflecting a read error. The rearrangement uses TRBV6-6 and TRBJ1-4; D is unresolved. This CDR3 region has 12 residues. Trimming removed 1 base at V and 8 bases at J, with 5 bases between. Per germline, CDR1 MNHNY and CDR2 SVGAGI (reference sequence). The CDR3 spells CASSYLGEKLFL. The DNA of the CDR3 is TGTGCCAGCAGTTACTTGGGCGAAAAACTGTTTCTT.

In its sample, this clonotype was seen many times. The CDR3 loop is CASSRRSSGSGETQYF. CDR3 in DNA: TGCGCCAGCAGCCGACGGAGTAGCGGGAGCGGCGAGACCCAGTACTTC. V and J are TRBV4-1 and TRBJ2-5, with 9 positions matching TRBD2. This CDR3 has 16 amino acids. The germline gives CDR1 MGHRA, CDR2 YSYEKL. After removal of 4 bases from V and 5 bases from J, the junction contained 11 bases not matched to a gene.

Turning to this clonotype: This may be a read error, as it is one base from a much larger clone. V gene TRBV27 combines with J gene TRBJ1-2; D is perhaps TRBD1 (5 bases). Germline V gene data show CDR1 as MNHEY and CDR2 as SMNVEV (reference sequence). V gave up 11 bases and J gave up 4 bases, with 11 bases separating them. The CDR3 is 11 amino acids. The CDR3 is CAGGRVYGYTF. The CDR3 DNA reads as TGTGCCGGCGGCAGGGTCTATGGCTACACCTTC.

This clonotype was counted ten times or more. This chain connects TRBV4-1 to TRBJ2-2; 9 bases map to TRBD1. This CDR3 spans 17 amino acids. The germline V gene has CDR1 MGHRA and CDR2 YSYEKL. V gave up 2 bases and J gave up 5 bases; unmatched junction bases: 9. CDR3 bases: TGCGCCAGCAGCCAAAGCCCCGGGACAGGGCTTACCGGGGAGCTGTTTTTT. Amino acids: CASSQSPGTGLTGELFF.

This chain links TRBV5-1 with TRBJ1-1; 8 nucleotides agree with TRBD1. The germline V gene encodes CDR1 SGHRS and CDR2 YFSETQ. V trimming: 0 bases; J trimming: 7 bases; junction bases outside the gene matches: 2. The CDR3 covers 13 residues. CDR3 DNA: TGCGCCAGCAGCTTGGGAGGACAGGGTGAAGCTTTCTTT. It encodes CASSLGGQGEAFF.

The chain recombines TRBV4-1 with TRBJ1-2; tentative D call: TRBD1 (6 bases). Between the trimmed V and J ends, which lost 6 bases and 4 bases, there was a span of 18 bases. The CDR3 consists of 15 residues. Germline values: CDR1 MGHRA, CDR2 YSYEKL. The CDR3 protein is CASSSQGRQSYGYTF. For the CDR3, the DNA is TGCGCCAGCAGTTCACAGGGCCGGCAATCCTATGGCTACACCTTC.

This clonotype was found a few times. The genes are TRBV29-1 and TRBJ2-2; no clear D gene. Germline values: CDR1 SQVTM, CDR2 ANQGSEA. The V gene lost 3 bases and the J gene lost 1 base, with 9 bases spanning the gap. The CDR3 consists of 14 residues. The CDR3 protein is CSVEVWVNTGELFF. The CDR3 DNA follows: TGCAGCGTTGAGGTTTGGGTGAACACCGGGGAGCTGTTTTTT.

This clonotype was seen a handful of times. The V gene is TRBV24-1, the J gene TRBJ1-1; D gene ambiguous. Germline CDR1 is KGHDR and CDR2 is SFDVKD. This CDR3 spans 13 amino acids. Trimming pared 5 bases from V and 1 base from J, leaving 7 bases between. CDR3 residues: CATSAGGNTEAFF. CDR3 coding DNA: TGTGCCACCAGTGCGGGAGGGAACACTGAAGCTTTCTTT.

This clonotype was counted ten times or more. V is TRBV5-5 and J is TRBJ2-2; no firm D call. Germline V gene data show CDR1 as SGHKS and CDR2 as YYEKEE (reference sequence). This CDR3 is 14 amino acids long. The V and J ends lost 2 bases and 0 bases respectively, with 5 bases between them. CDR3 amino acids: CASSLGPNTGELFF. The CDR3 nucleotides are TGTGCCAGCAGCTTAGGCCCGAACACCGGGGAGCTGTTTTTT.

This clonotype came up a few times. The chain is built from TRBV7-6 and TRBJ2-1; D tentatively reads TRBD1 or TRBD2 (5 bases each). The V gene lost 0 bases and the J gene lost 0 bases, with 9 bases spanning the gap. In germline, CDR1 is SGHVS, CDR2 FNYEAQ. The CDR3 runs 16 residues. Written as DNA, the CDR3 is TGTGCCAGCAGCTTAGCGCTGGGGGTCTCCTACAATGAGCAGTTCTTC. Its protein is CASSLALGVSYNEQFF.

As regards this clonotype: Germline is not matched at one junction end, which may reflect a read error. The chain recombines TRBV27 with TRBJ2-3; possibly TRBD2 for D (6 bases). The CDR3 is 15 residues long. Germline assignment: CDR1 MNHEY and CDR2 SMNVEV (reference sequence). CDR3 DNA: TGTGCCGGCAGTTTATGGGCCGGGACTACAGATACGCAGTATTTT. This gives the protein CAGSLWAGTTDTQYF.

This clonotype was seen a few times. This chain uses TRBV7-6 with TRBJ2-2, with D maybe TRBD1 (6 bases). The V and J ends lost 0 bases and 5 bases respectively, with 10 bases between them. This CDR3 region has 15 residues. CDR1 SGHVS and CDR2 FNYEAQ come from the germline V gene. The CDR3 spells CASSLAPGETGELFF. The CDR3 DNA is TGTGCCAGCAGCTTAGCGCCAGGGGAGACCGGGGAGCTGTTTTTT.

This clonotype was detected many times. This rearrangement joins TRBV4-1 to TRBJ2-5; tentatively, D is TRBD2 (6 bases). The germline V gene has CDR1 MGHRA and CDR2 YSYEKL. V was shortened by 0 bases and J by 5 bases, with 25 bases between the two germline ends. The CDR3 runs 19 residues. The CDR3 bases are TGCGCCAGCAGCCAAGATCCAGGAGAGGGAGGCGGGCGAGGGGAGACCCAGTACTTC. This translates into CASSQDPGEGGGRGETQYF.

The V call is TRBV29-1, the J call TRBJ2-3; no clear D. V lost 4 bases to trimming and J lost 4 bases, with 18 bases between them. The CDR3 covers 15 residues. Per germline, CDR1 SQVTM and CDR2 ANQGSEA. The CDR3 nucleotides read TGCAGCGTTGTAATAATCTGGCGTGAAGCAGATACGCAGTATTTT. Its translation: CSVVIIWREADTQYF.

The chain joins TRBV28 to TRBJ2-4; 10 bases are a match to TRBD1. Germline CDR1 reads MDHEN; CDR2 reads SYDVKM. V lost 6 bases, J lost 8 bases, and 4 bases stayed unmatched. CDR3 length: 13 amino acids. CDR3 in DNA: TGTGCCAGCAGGCGACAGGGGGCGGACATTCAGTACTTC. Its translation is CASRRQGADIQYF.

About this clonotype itself: The junction departs from germline at one end; a sequencing error may be responsible. The chain is built from TRBV10-3 and TRBJ2-1; TRBD2 aligns across 7 bases. Germline lookup yields CDR1 ENHRY and CDR2 SYGVKD. The CDR3 runs to 15 residues. The CDR3 is CTISGSGGPNNEQFF. The CDR3 bases are TGTACCATCAGTGGTTCGGGGGGACCGAACAATGAGCAGTTCTTC.

This clonotype was seen many times. The V gene is TRBV4-1, the J gene TRBJ2-7, with TRBD2 matching over 7 bases. The trim removed 1 base at V and 2 bases at J, leaving 5 bases unmatched. The CDR3 runs 15 residues. CDR1 and CDR2 from the germline V gene are MGHRA and YSYEKL. The CDR3 spells CASSQARGLAYEQYF. The CDR3, as DNA: TGCGCCAGCAGCCAAGCCCGAGGACTAGCCTACGAGCAGTACTTC.

The table lists this clonotype with a few counts. A much larger clone is a single base away; this may be a read error. This rearrangement joins TRBV6-5 to TRBJ1-5; D gene uncertain. CDR1 and CDR2 (germline): MNHEY, SVGAGI. The CDR3 runs 13 residues. This CDR3 is CASSYSRGQLQHF. The CDR3 DNA is TGTGCCAGCAGTTACTCCCGGGGTCAGCTCCAGCATTTT.

This clonotype was counted at least ten times. The CDR3 is CASSVGKNTEAFF. DNA for the CDR3: TGTGCCAGCAGCGTAGGTAAGAACACTGAAGCTTTCTTT. The chain combines TRBV9 with TRBJ1-1; D unclear. Germline values: CDR1 SGDLS, CDR2 YYNGEE. The CDR3 is 13 residues long. V was pared by 0 bases and J by 1 base, with 4 bases between.

The chain couples TRBV3-1 to TRBJ1-1; D not certain. Germline V gives CDR1 LGHDT, CDR2 YNNKEL (reference sequence). V gave up 3 bases and J gave up 2 bases, with 7 bases separating them. The CDR3 is made up of 13 amino acids. The CDR3 protein is CASSQNRNTEAFF. CDR3 nucleotides: TGTGCCAGCAGCCAGAACCGAAACACTGAAGCTTTCTTT.

The chain combines TRBV4-1 with TRBJ2-1; the D gene is possibly TRBD2 (6 bases). Trimming removed 6 bases from V and 9 bases from J, with 15 bases in between. The CDR3 has 13 residues. Germline CDR1 MGHRA, CDR2 YSYEKL. The CDR3, as DNA: TGCGCCAGCAGGTCGGGGGTCGATCGTGAGCAGTTCTTC. Translated: CASRSGVDREQFF.